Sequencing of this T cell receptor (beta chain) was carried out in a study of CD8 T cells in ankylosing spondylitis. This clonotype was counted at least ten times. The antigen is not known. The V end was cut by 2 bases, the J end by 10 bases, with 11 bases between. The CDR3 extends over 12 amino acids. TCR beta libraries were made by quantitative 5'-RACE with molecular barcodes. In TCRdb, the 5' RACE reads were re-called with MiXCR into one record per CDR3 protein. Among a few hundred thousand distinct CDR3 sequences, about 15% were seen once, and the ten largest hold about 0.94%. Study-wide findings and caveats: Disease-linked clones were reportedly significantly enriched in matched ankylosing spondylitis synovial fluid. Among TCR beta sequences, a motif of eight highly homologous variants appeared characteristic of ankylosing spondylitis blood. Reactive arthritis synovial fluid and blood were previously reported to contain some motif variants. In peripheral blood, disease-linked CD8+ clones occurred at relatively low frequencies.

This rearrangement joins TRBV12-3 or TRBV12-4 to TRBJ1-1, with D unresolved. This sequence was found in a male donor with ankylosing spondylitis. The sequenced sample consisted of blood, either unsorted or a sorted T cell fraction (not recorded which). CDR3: CASSLNKRGAFF. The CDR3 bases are TGTGCCAGCAGTTTAAACAAACGGGGAGCTTTCTTT.